Given below is one T cell receptor beta chain in context. Which antigen it targets is not known. Per-base qualities were not stored, and no clone one base away is much larger. Relative to germline, V is 4 bases shorter and J is 5 bases shorter, with 11 bases between their ends. Looking up the germline V gene (reference sequence) yields CDR1 GTSNPN and CDR2 SVGIG. Inclusive of the bounding cysteine and phenylalanine, the CDR3 is 13 residues long. The only DNA kept is the CDR3, 39 bases in frame from the first base. The entry originates in a study of blood T cell repertoires in COVID-19 (TCRdb year 2020). For the wider study: The collaborator samples originated in the United States, Italy and Spain and spanned the acute and convalescent phases of COVID-19. The prospective study material was composed of cDNA or gDNA derived from T cells, B-cell-depleted T cells, or PBMCs. The dataset comprised deeply sampled blood TCRbeta repertoires from subjects exposed to, actively infected with, or recovered from COVID-19. The repertoires were released in a freely available public database intended as a resource for research on the immune response to SARS-CoV-2. The samples were drawn from two sources: the first 160 participants of the ongoing ImmuneRACE study, and 1,200 or so subjects contributed by 6 global collaborators. Sample metadata almost always included a de-identified subject ID, COVID-19 status, age in years and sex. Where HLA class I and class II types were available, the types were taken from metadata supplied by the sample provider, not from assay-based typing. Overall results and qualifications from the work: The quantity of clinical and demographic metadata differed by source and by participant and was supplied without curation.

In the prospective study, participants were 18 to 89 years old, resided in fewer than 25 geographic areas of the United States, and were enrolled through a virtual design. Cohort assignment in the prospective study relied on participant-reported clinical history from a screening survey and a study questionnaire. Exposed participants had been in contact with someone with a PCR-confirmed or clinician-diagnosed COVID-19 case within 2 weeks of study entry. In the prospective study, mobile phlebotomists collected whole blood, serum and a nasopharyngeal or oropharyngeal swab from each participant. Additional blood draws and questionnaires over an approximately two-month period could optionally be provided by prospective study participants. Blood samples from the prospective study were shipped frozen or at room temperature prior to DNA extraction. TCRbeta CDR3 regions were amplified from genomic DNA by means of the immunoSEQ Assay, a bias-controlled multiplex PCR. The study's processing was this. Nucleated cell counts per sample were estimated from amplification of reference gene primers within the assay. To quantify the absolute abundance of each unique TCRbeta CDR3 rearrangement, sequence reads were collapsed and filtered. Productive Simpson clonality was computed per sample as the square root of Simpson's diversity index over productive rearrangements. TCRdb's version of the immuneACCESS table is confined to in-frame rearrangements and falls short of the full clone set. An unresolved V gene accounts for under half of the shortfall where checked; the remainder is of unknown origin. The V and J calls and clone size were taken over from that table, and D and trimming were inferred from the DNA. The sample data list fewer than 250,000 clones, and about four fifths of these were observed just once. The top ten clones comprise 3.5% to 4% of the sample.

Rearrangement joined TRBV30 to TRBJ1-4; the D region possibly corresponds to TRBD1 (6 bases align). Sequenced sample: PBMCs or T cells enriched from blood (not recorded which). The sequence came from a woman in her thirties or forties who had been exposed to COVID-19. The CDR3 here reads CAWNNQGNEKLFF. The bases are TGTGCCTGGAACAATCAGGGGAATGAAAAACTGTTTTTT. Extended through the reference TRBV30 and TRBJ1-4 proteins, this CDR3 yields the full variable domain: SQTIHQWPATLVQPVGSPLSLECTVEGTSNPNLYWYRQAAGRGLQLLFYSVGIGQISSEVPQNLSASRPQDRQFILSSKKLLLSDSGFYLCAWNNQGNEKLFFGSGTQLSVL.